The rows below give T cell receptor beta chains drawn from one sample of a study of shared T cell receptors in the human thymus. Sequencing used immunoSEQ multiplex PCR; TCRdb keeps in-frame clones, though not all of them. The table has 700,000 or so clones, approximately 83% seen once. These data also formed part of another study, on human thymus T cells.

The material sequenced was thymocytes. All receptors derive from a girl less than two years old with a congenital heart defect. Each CDR3 is given without its conserved first and last residue. Expanded clones get a size class; other rows say once, few or many, or leave the size out.

clone size | V gene | CDR3 protein
. | TRBV5-1 | ASSWLGGGKTQY
once | TRBV6-1 | ASRPPGGQHGYT
once | TRBV5-4 | ASSSLSTGRYGYT
. | TRBV19 | ASSAKREEIETQY
. | TRBV7-2 | ASSPTLASYEQY
. | TRBV15 | ATSRGRSGGEGTDTQY
. | TRBV5-6 | ASSLLYIGQGGNEQF
. | TRBV15 | ATRGGRRDRVTEAF
. | TRBV5-1 | ASSRPGTYEAF
few | TRBV6-4 | ASSAGTPIEKLF
. | TRBV5-1 | ASQADRGPFARPEAF
. | TRBV19 | ASRINYRTGGEQY
. | TRBV6-1 | ASSEYREGIGETQY
. | TRBV2 | AGLRVHTDTQY
once | TRBV7-2 | ASSPRRAAYNSPLH